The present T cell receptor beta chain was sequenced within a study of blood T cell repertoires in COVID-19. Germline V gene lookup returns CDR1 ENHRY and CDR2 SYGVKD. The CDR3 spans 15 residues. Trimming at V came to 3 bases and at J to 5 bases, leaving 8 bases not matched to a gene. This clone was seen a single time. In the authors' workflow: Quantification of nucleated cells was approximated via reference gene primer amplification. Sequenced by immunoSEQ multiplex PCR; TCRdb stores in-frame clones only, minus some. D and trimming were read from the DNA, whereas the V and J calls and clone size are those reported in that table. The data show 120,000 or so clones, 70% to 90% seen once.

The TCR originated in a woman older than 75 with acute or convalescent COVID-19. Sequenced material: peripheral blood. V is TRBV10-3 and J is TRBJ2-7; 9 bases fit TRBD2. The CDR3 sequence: CAISDGGGRADEQYF. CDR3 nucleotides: TGTGCCATCAGTGATGGGGGCGGGAGGGCCGACGAGCAGTACTTC.